This entry lists 21 T cell receptor beta chains sequenced from one sample in a study of cytotoxic CD8 clonotypes in ibrutinib-treated CLL (dated by TCRdb to 2020 to 2023). Read against the paper, the sample's time point label means: roughly 23 months on ibrutinib. The library relied on the immunoSEQ multiplex PCR assay. In TCRdb, the immuneACCESS table is reduced to in-frame sequences with V and J assigned. These tables do not hold every clone; where another copy was compared, an unresolved V gene accounts for under half, and the others remain unexplained. The sample contains 250,000 or so clones, about three quarters of them found a single time. Together, the top ten hold 15% to 19% of the sample. The source material was PBMCs, sampled after 24 months of ibrutinib treatment. These receptors all stem from a human donor with chronic lymphocytic leukemia.

With regard to this clone: A junction boundary mismatches the germline segment, possibly from a read error. The chain employs TRBV7-7 and TRBJ1-3; D possibly corresponds to TRBD1 (6 bases). This CDR3 region has 15 residues. Germline CDR1 reads SSHAT; CDR2 reads FNYEAQ (reference sequence). Here the CDR3 reads CASSPGHSSGNTIYF. DNA of the CDR3: TGTGCTAGCAGCCCGGGACACAGCTCTGGAAACACCATATATTTT.

This sequence joins TRBV2 and TRBJ1-4, with D maybe TRBD1 (6 bases). Germline CDR1 SNHLY, CDR2 FYNNEI. This CDR3 is 12 amino acids long. Trimming shortened V by 6 bases and J by 11 bases, and 13 bases separated the two germline ends. In DNA, the CDR3 is TGTGCCAGCAGCGGGGACACGCTCAAACTGTTTTTT. Its protein is CASSGDTLKLFF.

The chain is built from TRBV7-9 and TRBJ1-1; 11 nucleotides match TRBD1. Per the germline V gene, CDR1 is SEHNR and CDR2 is FQNEAQ (reference sequence). Trimming took 4 bases from V and 3 from J; bases not matched to a gene: 10. This CDR3 contains 17 residues. Written as DNA, the CDR3 is TGTGCCAGCAGCTACAGGACAGGGGGCCTTTCGGACACTGAAGCTTTCTTT. It translates to CASSYRTGGLSDTEAFF.

This clone has a handful of counts. The junction and the germline gene differ at one end; a read error may be behind it. This chain links TRBV2 with TRBJ2-7; no clear D gene. Germline V lookup: CDR1 SNHLY, CDR2 FYNNEI. The CDR3 length is 11 residues. The CDR3, as DNA: TGTGCCAGCAGTGAAAGATGGGCCACCGCCTTC. Translating gives CASSERWATAF. Variable domain in full (rest from reference TRBV2 and TRBJ2-7): EPEVTQTPSHQVTQMGQEVILRCVPISNHLYFYWYRQILGQKVEFLVSFYNNEISEKSEIFDDQFSVERPDGSNFTLKIRSTKLEDSAMYFCASSERWATAFGPGTRLTVT.

This rearrangement joins TRBV7-2 to TRBJ1-1; TRBD1 agrees at 8 bases. Germline trimming cut 4 bases from V and 1 base from J; bases unmatched to any gene: 2. The CDR3 is 14 amino acids. CDR1 and CDR2 (germline): SGHTA, FQGNSA. DNA of the CDR3: TGTGCCAGCAGCTACGGGACAGGGAACACTGAAGCTTTCTTT. This encodes CASSYGTGNTEAFF. Full variable domain (outside the CDR3, taken from reference TRBV7-2 and TRBJ1-1): GAGVSQSPSNKVTEKGKDVELRCDPISGHTALYWYRQSLGQGLEFLIYFQGNSAPDKSGLPSDRFSAERTGGSVSTLTIQRTQQEDSAVYLCASSYGTGNTEAFFGQGTRLTVV.

The V gene is TRBV7-9, the J gene TRBJ2-2; the D is unclear. The CDR3 is 12 amino acids. The germline V and J ends were trimmed by 4 bases and 2 bases, with 2 bases remaining between them. Germline V CDR1 and CDR2: SEHNR, FQNEAQ (reference sequence). The CDR3: CASSYNTGELFF. As DNA, the CDR3 is TGTGCCAGCAGCTATAACACCGGGGAGCTGTTTTTT.

This sequence joins TRBV11-1 and TRBJ1-1, with TRBD1 identical over 8 bases. The length of the CDR3 is 14 residues. CDR1 and CDR2 from the germline V gene are SGHAT and FQDESV (reference sequence). Trimming cost V 5 bases and J 3 bases; bases outside gene matches: 5. The CDR3 loop is CASSQYRGDTEAFF. The DNA of the CDR3 is TGTGCCAGCAGCCAGTACAGGGGGGACACTGAAGCTTTCTTT.

The V call is TRBV4-2, the J call TRBJ1-1; 7 bases match TRBD1. Looked up from germline, CDR1 is LGHNA and CDR2 is YNFKEQ. The junction had 9 bases not matched to a gene; V was cut back by 3 bases and J by 8 bases. The CDR3 length is 14 residues. The CDR3 DNA sequence: TGTGCCAGCAGCCAGGCCGACAGGGCGGAAGAAGCTTTCTTT. It yields the protein CASSQADRAEEAFF.

This clone was observed a handful of times. The rearrangement links TRBV5-1 to TRBJ1-5; D gene unclear. V dropped 4 bases and J dropped 3 bases, with 11 bases sitting between them. This CDR3 comprises 14 residues. Germline CDR1 reads SGHRS; CDR2 reads YFSETQ. In nucleotides, the CDR3 is TGCGCCAGCAGCCGGGGAGAGAACAATCAGCCCCAGCATTTT. It codes for CASSRGENNQPQHF.

In its sample, this clone was seen a few times. The J gene is TRBJ2-7, the V gene TRBV14; the match to TRBD2 covers 11 bases. V lost 4 bases, J lost 2 bases, and 4 bases stayed unmatched. Germline CDR1 is SGHDN and CDR2 is FVKESK. This CDR3 region has 15 residues. In DNA, the CDR3 is TGTGCCAGCAGCCTCGGGACTAGCGGTGCCTACGAGCAGTACTTC. Amino acid sequence: CASSLGTSGAYEQYF.

The chain carries TRBV25-1 and TRBJ1-2, with 8 positions matching TRBD1. CDR3 length equals 14 residues. J gave up 3 bases and V 3 bases, and 3 bases lay outside the gene matches. Germline lookup yields CDR1 MGHDK and CDR2 SYGVNS. CDR3 in amino acids: CASSDLGQDYGYTF. CDR3 nucleotide sequence: TGTGCCAGCAGTGATCTGGGACAGGACTATGGCTACACCTTC.

The chain recombines TRBV30 with TRBJ1-1; no definite D call. From germline, CDR1 is GTSNPN and CDR2 SVGIG (reference sequence). CDR3 length: 14 amino acids. Trimming stripped 3 bases from V and 1 base from J, with 12 bases between. The CDR3 is CAWSRDAGNTEAFF. CDR3 coding DNA: TGTGCCTGGAGCAGAGACGCAGGGAACACTGAAGCTTTCTTT.

J is TRBJ1-4 and V is TRBV29-1; D call uncertain. Germline V lookup: CDR1 SQVTM, CDR2 ANQGSEA. Trimming removed 8 bases from V and 7 bases from J, with 17 bases in between. The CDR3 spans 13 residues. CDR3 residues: CSFGVPWGEKLFF. The DNA of the CDR3 is TGCAGCTTCGGCGTACCCTGGGGTGAAAAACTGTTTTTT.

This rearrangement joins TRBV30 to TRBJ2-5, with D tentatively TRBD1 (7 bases). Germline CDR1 is GTSNPN and CDR2 is SVGIG (reference sequence). The CDR3 has 16 amino acids. Trimming left V 0 bases short and J 0 bases short, with 14 bases between. CDR3 nucleotide sequence: TGTGCCTGGAGTGTAGGGGGCGGGACAAACCAAGAGACCCAGTACTTC. Amino acid sequence: CAWSVGGGTNQETQYF.

V gene TRBV18 combines with J gene TRBJ1-4; no reliable D call. Germline V gene sequence: CDR1 KGHSH, CDR2 LQKENI. The ends were cut back, 3 bases at V and 0 bases at J, with 8 bases in the middle. The CDR3 is 15 residues long. CDR3 in amino acids: CASSPLFATNEKLFF. CDR3 coding DNA: TGTGCCAGCTCACCCCTATTTGCAACTAATGAAAAACTGTTTTTT. The entire variable domain, with the rest obtained from reference TRBV18 and TRBJ1-4, is as follows: NAGVMQNPRHLVRRRGQEARLRCSPMKGHSHVYWYRQLPEEGLKFMVYLQKENIIDESGMPKERFSAEFPKEGPSILRIQQVVRGDSAAYFCASSPLFATNEKLFFGSGTQLSVL.

This chain uses TRBV27 with TRBJ1-2; D is possibly TRBD1 (6 bases). The germline V gene has CDR1 MNHEY and CDR2 SMNVEV (reference sequence). The CDR3 has 12 amino acids. The germline V and J ends were trimmed by 5 bases and 7 bases, with 11 bases remaining between them. The CDR3 spells CASSPTGLGYTF. CDR3 bases: TGTGCCAGCAGTCCCACAGGGCTTGGCTACACCTTC.

The chain is built from TRBV7-9 and TRBJ1-1; a possible D gene is TRBD1 (5 bases). The germline CDR1 and CDR2 sequences are SEHNR and FQNEAQ (reference sequence). Trimming cost V 6 bases and J 3 bases, with 20 bases left between them. CDR3 length: 16 amino acids. CDR3: CASSSLGAGEDTEAFF. Here the CDR3 DNA reads TGTGCCAGCAGTTCCCTCGGGGCCGGTGAGGACACTGAAGCTTTCTTT.

The chain has TRBV28 and TRBJ2-1; 10 bases agree with TRBD2. V shed 6 bases, J shed 3 bases, and the junction held 2 bases outside the gene matches. The germline V gene has CDR1 MDHEN and CDR2 SYDVKM. There are 14 residues in the CDR3. The CDR3: CASRRTSGYNEQFF. The CDR3 DNA reads as TGTGCCAGCAGGCGGACTAGCGGCTACAATGAGCAGTTCTTC.

This clone has just one count. The chain uses TRBV6-5 and TRBJ1-5; 8 nucleotides match TRBD1. Per germline, CDR1 MNHEY and CDR2 SVGAGI. V shed 11 bases, J shed 4 bases, and the junction held 13 bases outside the gene matches. The CDR3 contains 15 residues. CDR3: CAGIETGEGNQPQHF. CDR3 coding DNA: TGTGCCGGGATCGAGACAGGGGAGGGAAATCAGCCCCAGCATTTT.

The V call is TRBV2, the J call TRBJ2-2; 11 bases fit TRBD2. The J segment lost 5 bases and the V segment lost 4 bases, leaving 3 bases of the junction unmatched. Germline V gene sequence: CDR1 SNHLY, CDR2 FYNNEI. The CDR3 runs to 15 residues. As DNA, the CDR3 is TGTGCCAGCAGTGTCACTAGCGGGAGTACCGGGGAGCTGTTTTTT. It encodes CASSVTSGSTGELFF.

The rearrangement joins TRBV9 to TRBJ2-1, with no clear D. Germline values: CDR1 SGDLS, CDR2 YYNGEE. The CDR3 sequence is 15 residues long. V shed 3 bases and J shed 0 bases, with 10 bases lying between them. CDR3 loop: CASSAIGTSYNEQFF. In nucleotides, the CDR3 is TGTGCCAGCAGCGCGATCGGTACCTCCTACAATGAGCAGTTCTTC.